This is a list of T cell receptor beta chains from one sample in a study of blood T cell repertoires in COVID-19. Sequencing was performed with immunoSEQ multiplex PCR; in TCRdb, only in-frame clones are kept and a portion is missing. Here the sample spans about 200,000 clones, approximately 86% being singletons. Sequenced sample: peripheral blood. These receptors came from a man in his sixties with acute or convalescent COVID-19. The CDR3 runs from the conserved cysteine through the conserved F or W. Fields, in order: V gene, J gene, clone size, CDR3 protein. A row's size may be missing; if present it is once, few, many or a size class.

v_call: TRBV28; j_call: TRBJ1-2; clone_size: NA; cdr3_aa: CASSPGDRDVYGYTF
v_call: TRBV5-1; j_call: TRBJ2-5; clone_size: NA; cdr3_aa: CASSSRLSGTGKETQYF
v_call: TRBV4-1; j_call: TRBJ1-4; clone_size: many; cdr3_aa: CASSQETWTGGFNEKLFF
v_call: TRBV6-6; j_call: TRBJ1-2; clone_size: NA; cdr3_aa: CASSGTPMGGYTF
v_call: TRBV29-1; j_call: TRBJ2-6; clone_size: many; cdr3_aa: CSVGAVGGNSGANVLTF
v_call: TRBV13; j_call: TRBJ2-7; clone_size: NA; cdr3_aa: CASSSRLAGGPYEQYF
v_call: TRBV9; j_call: TRBJ1-1; clone_size: NA; cdr3_aa: CASSVGRGQVNTEAFF
v_call: TRBV7-8; j_call: TRBJ2-7; clone_size: few; cdr3_aa: CASSSRWGGPSSYEQYF
v_call: TRBV5-4; j_call: TRBJ2-5; clone_size: NA; cdr3_aa: CASSFSVASGVGETQYF
v_call: TRBV9; j_call: TRBJ1-3; clone_size: NA; cdr3_aa: CASGSGDRGSSGNTIYF
v_call: TRBV24-1; j_call: TRBJ1-1; clone_size: NA; cdr3_aa: CATRGQNTEAFF
v_call: TRBV14; j_call: TRBJ1-1; clone_size: few; cdr3_aa: CASSQDPQGKAEAFF
v_call: TRBV25-1; j_call: TRBJ2-3; clone_size: NA; cdr3_aa: CASSEEKLTGDTQYF
v_call: TRBV5-6; j_call: TRBJ2-7; clone_size: NA; cdr3_aa: CASSPRWGAYEQYF
v_call: TRBV3-1/TRBV3-2; j_call: TRBJ1-1; clone_size: NA; cdr3_aa: CASSRGNTEAFF
v_call: TRBV3-1/TRBV3-2; j_call: TRBJ1-4; clone_size: once; cdr3_aa: CASSQGGGAGNEKLFF
v_call: TRBV18; j_call: TRBJ1-2; clone_size: NA; cdr3_aa: CASSPPGTVTMGYTF
v_call: TRBV5-6; j_call: TRBJ1-6; clone_size: once; cdr3_aa: CASSLGHSGSSYNSPLHF
v_call: TRBV11-2; j_call: TRBJ2-7; clone_size: once; cdr3_aa: CASMKRPTGAYEQYF
v_call: TRBV5-1; j_call: TRBJ2-2; clone_size: NA; cdr3_aa: CASSGAHSGGTNTGELFF
v_call: TRBV18; j_call: TRBJ2-3; clone_size: NA; cdr3_aa: CASSLQGQQFGSTDTQYF
v_call: TRBV27; j_call: TRBJ2-2; clone_size: few; cdr3_aa: CASKWTGDTGELFF
v_call: TRBV18; j_call: TRBJ1-1; clone_size: once; cdr3_aa: CASSPPDFLMGTEAFF
v_call: TRBV3-1/TRBV3-2; j_call: TRBJ1-3; clone_size: NA; cdr3_aa: CASSQEMGQVISGNTIYF
v_call: TRBV4-3; j_call: TRBJ1-1; clone_size: few; cdr3_aa: CASSQGSAGTGNTEAFF
v_call: TRBV5-4; j_call: TRBJ2-2; clone_size: NA; cdr3_aa: CASSPGTGGNTGELFF
v_call: TRBV18; j_call: TRBJ2-7; clone_size: NA; cdr3_aa: CASSPADRNYEQYF
v_call: TRBV9; j_call: TRBJ2-1; clone_size: few; cdr3_aa: CASSLDTTPGTGYNEQFF
v_call: TRBV2; j_call: TRBJ1-2; clone_size: few; cdr3_aa: CASTTGSRGYTF
v_call: TRBV6-2/TRBV6-3; j_call: TRBJ2-7; clone_size: NA; cdr3_aa: CASSRRTSGDFEQYF
v_call: TRBV27; j_call: TRBJ1-1; clone_size: once; cdr3_aa: CASSSRLGGAGTEAFF
v_call: TRBV6-5; j_call: TRBJ1-1; clone_size: NA; cdr3_aa: CASSEVSANTEAFF
v_call: TRBV6-5; j_call: TRBJ1-4; clone_size: NA; cdr3_aa: CASSYRQSANEKLFF
v_call: TRBV18; j_call: TRBJ2-2; clone_size: NA; cdr3_aa: CASSPSQTGTNTGELFF
v_call: TRBV28; j_call: TRBJ1-1; clone_size: NA; cdr3_aa: CASTFQGGRLAAFF
v_call: TRBV6-2/TRBV6-3; j_call: TRBJ2-5; clone_size: NA; cdr3_aa: CASSYPAGTGTYQETQYF
v_call: TRBV6-2/TRBV6-3; j_call: TRBJ2-7; clone_size: NA; cdr3_aa: CASSSPTSGGTYEQYF
v_call: TRBV3-1/TRBV3-2; j_call: TRBJ1-4; clone_size: NA; cdr3_aa: CASSHLGTGLEKLFF
v_call: TRBV11-2; j_call: TRBJ2-5; clone_size: NA; cdr3_aa: CASSLAPGLHLRGETQYF
v_call: TRBV7-9; j_call: TRBJ2-3; clone_size: NA; cdr3_aa: CASSPKLAGGPTDTQYF
v_call: TRBV9; j_call: TRBJ2-2; clone_size: NA; cdr3_aa: CASSGGQGRAGELFF
v_call: TRBV19; j_call: TRBJ2-1; clone_size: NA; cdr3_aa: CASSIVTGGSYNEQFF
v_call: TRBV18; j_call: TRBJ2-1; clone_size: NA; cdr3_aa: CASSPPWQGNNEQFF
v_call: TRBV5-5; j_call: TRBJ1-1; clone_size: NA; cdr3_aa: CASSPAGSGNTEAFF
v_call: TRBV6-2/TRBV6-3; j_call: TRBJ1-4; clone_size: NA; cdr3_aa: CASSKNPDRAVMEKLFF
v_call: TRBV30; j_call: TRBJ2-7; clone_size: NA; cdr3_aa: CAWSAKTGPRRYF
v_call: TRBV5-6; j_call: TRBJ2-5; clone_size: NA; cdr3_aa: CASSLAFSTTDETQYF
v_call: TRBV5-6; j_call: TRBJ1-1; clone_size: NA; cdr3_aa: CASSLKSRGRLSGTEAFF
v_call: TRBV6-5; j_call: TRBJ2-3; clone_size: NA; cdr3_aa: CASRPTGAMDTQYF
v_call: TRBV5-6; j_call: TRBJ1-3; clone_size: NA; cdr3_aa: CASSPSLQVRSGNTIYF
v_call: TRBV7-2; j_call: TRBJ2-2; clone_size: once; cdr3_aa: CASSYALPGGTGELFF
v_call: TRBV7-9; j_call: TRBJ1-1; clone_size: NA; cdr3_aa: CASSGRGASNTEAFF
v_call: TRBV20-1; j_call: TRBJ1-2; clone_size: once; cdr3_aa: CSTDGYTF
v_call: TRBV19; j_call: TRBJ1-6; clone_size: NA; cdr3_aa: CASSILGSPLHF